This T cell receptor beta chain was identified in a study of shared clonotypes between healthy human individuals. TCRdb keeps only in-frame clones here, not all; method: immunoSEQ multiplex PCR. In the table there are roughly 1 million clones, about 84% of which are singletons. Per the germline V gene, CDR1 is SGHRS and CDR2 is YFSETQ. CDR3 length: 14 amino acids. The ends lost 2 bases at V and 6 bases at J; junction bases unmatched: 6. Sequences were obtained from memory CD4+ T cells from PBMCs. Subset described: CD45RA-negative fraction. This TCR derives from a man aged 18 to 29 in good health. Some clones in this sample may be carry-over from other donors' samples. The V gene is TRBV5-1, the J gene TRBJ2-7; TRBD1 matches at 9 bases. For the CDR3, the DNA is TGCGCCAGCAGCTTCGGGACAGGGTTTAGCGAGCAGTACTTC. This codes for CASSFGTGFSEQYF. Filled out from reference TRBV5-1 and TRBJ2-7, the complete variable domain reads KAGVTQTPRYLIKTRGQQVTLSCSPISGHRSVSWYQQTPGQGLQFLFEYFSETQRNKGNFPGRFSGRQFSNSRSEMNVSTLELGDSALYLCASSFGTGFSEQYFGPGTRLTVT.